This T cell receptor (beta chain) was profiled in a study of T cell responses to AZD1222 COVID-19 vaccine. Overall study findings and caveats: Clonal diversity may have been underestimated in mostly white British donors.

Only in-frame clones appear in the TCRdb table, and some are missing; sequencing was by immunoSEQ multiplex PCR. The table lists some 190,000 clones, just over 85% of them singletons. As regards this clone: Its antigen remains unidentified.

This CDR3 is 14 amino acids long. The V end was cut by 4 bases, the J end by 1 base, with 10 bases between. CDR1 and CDR2 (germline): MGHRA, YSYEKL. The chain employs TRBV4-1 and TRBJ1-2; D ambiguous. The input for sequencing was peripheral blood, taken on day 0 of AZD1222 vaccination. The receptor was derived from an adult in good health. The CDR3 loop reads CASSPEGDNYGYTF. CDR3 coding DNA: TGCGCCAGCAGCCCGGAAGGCGATAACTATGGCTACACCTTC.